This T cell receptor beta chain was obtained from a study of T cell changes during pregnancy in multiple sclerosis. Measured with immunoSEQ multiplex PCR; TCRdb has only the in-frame clones, and not every one. The table records about 58,000 clones, about 90% of them present only once. Germline CDR1 MNHEY, CDR2 SVGAGI. V lost 5 bases to trimming and J lost 0 bases, with 11 bases between them. This CDR3 spans 14 amino acids. The sample was CD4+ T cells from peripheral blood mononuclear cells, taken after pregnancy. This sequence originates from a female donor in good health, enrolled as a control in a pregnancy study. The chain carries TRBV6-5 and TRBJ2-7; D is possibly TRBD1 (5 bases). In DNA form, the CDR3 reads TGTGCCAGCAGTGGACCGACAGCCTCCTACGAGCAGTACTTC. It encodes CASSGPTASYEQYF.